Detailed here is one T cell receptor (beta chain). What it binds is not known. The entry originates in a study of T-cell memory formation after mild COVID-19. TCR alpha and TCR beta cDNA libraries carrying sample barcodes and UMIs came from 5'RACE with constant-segment primers. TCRdb independently ran MiXCR on the 5' RACE reads; one entry per CDR3 protein. Of about half a million distinct CDR3 sequences listed, 15% to 20% are singletons. Overall study results and limits: Contracting CD8+ clones were enriched in EMRA, CD4+ mainly in CM and EM. A subset of responding clones appeared in pre-infection memory, suggesting cross-reactive memory joined. SARS-CoV-2 specificity was not confirmed for second-wave clones peaking on day 37.

The sequence came from an adult woman who had mild COVID-19 (a few samples of this study predate the infection). Cell type and time point are not known. The sequencing input was PBMCs or a T cell subset sorted from them (not recorded which).

As DNA, the CDR3 is TGTGCCAGCAGCCCTCCCGGGACTAGGGCGTTCAATGAGCAGTTCTTC. Protein: CASSPPGTRAFNEQFF. The chain recombines TRBV3-1 with TRBJ2-1; TRBD2 matches 8 bases. The J segment lost 6 bases and the V segment lost 4 bases, leaving 11 bases of the junction unmatched. CDR1 LGHDT and CDR2 YNNKEL come from the germline V gene (reference sequence). The length of the CDR3 is 16 residues.